This section outlines one TCR beta chain sequence together with its context. Its target is unknown. RNA transcripts yielded amplified TCR beta CDR3 regions. In the first-round RT-PCR of the TCR CDR3, the HTBI primer set was used. Each CDR3 protein gets one entry after TCRdb re-called the multiplex PCR reads with MiXCR. The table has some 800,000 distinct CDR3 sequences, roughly 40% seen once; the top ten hold 8.9%. These data come from a study of T cells in Graves' hyperthyroidism and ophthalmopathy. General study points: Most expanded thyroid clonotypes above 0.001 recurred in blood.

CDR1 is SGHRS and CDR2 is YFSETQ in the germline V gene. The CDR3 sequence is 15 residues long. Trimming left V 3 bases short and J 0 bases short, with 12 bases between. Researchers defined stable Graves' hyperthyroidism as no ophthalmopathy progression within 18 months. PBMCs were collected from an approximately 9.4 ml volume of fresh peripheral blood. This clonotype originated in a young man with Graves' hyperthyroidism. The chain has TRBV5-1 and TRBJ1-2; D call uncertain. The sample consisted of blood. CDR3 DNA: TGCGCCAGCAGCTCCCGGGCAGTCACTAACTATGGCTACACCTTC. Translated, it gives CASSSRAVTNYGYTF.